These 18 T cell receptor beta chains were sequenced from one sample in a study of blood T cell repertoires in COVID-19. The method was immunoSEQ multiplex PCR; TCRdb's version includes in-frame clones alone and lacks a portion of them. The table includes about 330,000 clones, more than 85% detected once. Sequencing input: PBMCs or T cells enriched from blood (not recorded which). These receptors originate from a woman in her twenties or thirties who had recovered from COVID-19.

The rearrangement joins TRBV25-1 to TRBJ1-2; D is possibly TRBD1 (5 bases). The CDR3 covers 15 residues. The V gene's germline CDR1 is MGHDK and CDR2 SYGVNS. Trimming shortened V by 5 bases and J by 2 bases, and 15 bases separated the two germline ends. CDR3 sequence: CASSPELGGNYGYTF. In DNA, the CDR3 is TGTGCCAGCAGTCCCGAGCTGGGGGGGAACTATGGCTACACCTTC.

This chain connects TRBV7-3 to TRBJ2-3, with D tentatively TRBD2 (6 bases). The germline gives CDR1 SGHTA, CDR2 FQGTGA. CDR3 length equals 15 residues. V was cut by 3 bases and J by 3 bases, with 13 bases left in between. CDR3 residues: CASSFSGPGTDTQYF. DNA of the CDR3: TGTGCCAGCAGCTTCAGCGGGCCCGGGACAGATACGCAGTATTTT. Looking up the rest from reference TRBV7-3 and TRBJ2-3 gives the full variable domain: GAGVSQTPSNKVTEKGKYVELRCDPISGHTALYWYRQSLGQGPEFLIYFQGTGAADDSGLPNDRFFAVRPEGSVSTLKIQRTERGDSAVYLCASSFSGPGTDTQYFGPGTRLTVL.

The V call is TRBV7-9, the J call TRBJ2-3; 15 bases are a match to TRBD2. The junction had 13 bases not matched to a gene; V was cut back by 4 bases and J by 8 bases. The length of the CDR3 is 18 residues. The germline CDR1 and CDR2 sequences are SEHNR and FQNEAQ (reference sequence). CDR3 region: CASSSSLGLAGGRPTQYF. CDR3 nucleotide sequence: TGTGCCAGCAGCTCTTCCCTGGGACTAGCGGGAGGACGTCCTACGCAGTATTTT.

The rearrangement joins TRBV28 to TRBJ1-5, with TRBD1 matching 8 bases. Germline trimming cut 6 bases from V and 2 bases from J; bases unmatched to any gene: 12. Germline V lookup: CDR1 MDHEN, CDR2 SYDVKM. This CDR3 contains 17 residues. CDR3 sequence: CASRTQGQARGNQPQHF. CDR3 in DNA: TGTGCCAGCAGAACCCAGGGACAGGCAAGAGGCAATCAGCCCCAGCATTTT.

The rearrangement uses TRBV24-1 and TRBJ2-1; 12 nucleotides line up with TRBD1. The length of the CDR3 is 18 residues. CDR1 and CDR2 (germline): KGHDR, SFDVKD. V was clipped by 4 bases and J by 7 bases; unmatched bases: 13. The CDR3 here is CATSDPGQGARAGNEQFF. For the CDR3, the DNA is TGTGCCACCAGTGACCCGGGACAGGGGGCGAGGGCTGGTAATGAGCAGTTCTTC.

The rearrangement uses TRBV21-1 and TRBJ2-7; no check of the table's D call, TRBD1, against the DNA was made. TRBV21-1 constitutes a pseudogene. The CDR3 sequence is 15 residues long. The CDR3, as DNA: TGTGCCAGCAGCAAATTCAGACAGAAGGTTTACGAGCAGTACTTC. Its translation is CASSKFRQKVYEQYF.

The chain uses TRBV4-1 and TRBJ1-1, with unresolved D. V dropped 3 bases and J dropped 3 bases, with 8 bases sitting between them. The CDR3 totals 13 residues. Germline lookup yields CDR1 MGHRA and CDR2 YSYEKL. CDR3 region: CASSQGVHTEAFF. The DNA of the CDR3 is TGCGCCAGCAGCCAGGGAGTCCACACTGAAGCTTTCTTT.

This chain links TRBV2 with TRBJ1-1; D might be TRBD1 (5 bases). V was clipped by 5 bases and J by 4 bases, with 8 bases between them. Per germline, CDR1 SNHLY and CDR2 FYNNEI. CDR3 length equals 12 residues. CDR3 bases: TGTGCCAGCAGTTCAGGGATCACTGAAGCTTTCTTT. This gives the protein CASSSGITEAFF.

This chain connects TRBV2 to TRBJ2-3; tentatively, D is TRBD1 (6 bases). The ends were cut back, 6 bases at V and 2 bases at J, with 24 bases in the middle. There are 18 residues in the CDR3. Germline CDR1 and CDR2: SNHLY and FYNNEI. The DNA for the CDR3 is TGTGCCAGCAGACCTCAAAATAAACAGGGTTTTATCACAGATACGCAGTATTTT. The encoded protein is CASRPQNKQGFITDTQYF.

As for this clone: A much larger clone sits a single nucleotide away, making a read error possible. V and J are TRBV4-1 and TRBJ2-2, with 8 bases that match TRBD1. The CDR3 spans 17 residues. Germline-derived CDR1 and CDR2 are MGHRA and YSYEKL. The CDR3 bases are TGCGCCCGCAGGCGACAGGGGACGATAACGAACACCGGGGAGCTGTTTTTT. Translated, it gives CARRRQGTITNTGELFF.

The CDR3 DNA reads TGTGCCAGCACCACTTGGGACAGGGTGGGACCGAAAGCTTTCTTT. Protein sequence: CASTTWDRVGPKAFF. The chain carries TRBV28 and TRBJ1-1; 9 nucleotides match TRBD1. Germline V gene lookup returns CDR1 MDHEN and CDR2 SYDVKM. V lost 7 bases and J lost 9; bases outside the gene matches: 15. The CDR3 length is 15 residues.

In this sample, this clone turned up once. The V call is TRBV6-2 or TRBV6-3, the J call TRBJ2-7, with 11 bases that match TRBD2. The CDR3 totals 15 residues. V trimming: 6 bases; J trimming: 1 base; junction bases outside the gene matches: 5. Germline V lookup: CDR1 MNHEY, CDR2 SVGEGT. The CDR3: CASRPTSGGSYEQYF. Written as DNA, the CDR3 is TGTGCCAGCAGGCCTACTAGCGGGGGTTCCTACGAGCAGTACTTC.

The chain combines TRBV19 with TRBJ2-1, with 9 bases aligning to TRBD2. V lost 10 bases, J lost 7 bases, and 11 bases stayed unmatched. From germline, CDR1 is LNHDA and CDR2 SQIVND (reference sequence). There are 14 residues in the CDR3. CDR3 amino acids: CATQTSGPFNEQFF. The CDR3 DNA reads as TGTGCCACTCAAACTAGCGGGCCTTTTAATGAGCAGTTCTTC.

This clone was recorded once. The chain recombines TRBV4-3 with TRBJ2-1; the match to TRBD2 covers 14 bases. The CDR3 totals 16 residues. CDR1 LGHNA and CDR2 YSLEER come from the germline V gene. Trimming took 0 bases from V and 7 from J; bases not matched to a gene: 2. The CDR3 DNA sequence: TGCGCCAGCAGCCAAGAAGGGACTAGCGGGGGTAATGAGCAGTTCTTC. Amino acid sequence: CASSQEGTSGGNEQFF.

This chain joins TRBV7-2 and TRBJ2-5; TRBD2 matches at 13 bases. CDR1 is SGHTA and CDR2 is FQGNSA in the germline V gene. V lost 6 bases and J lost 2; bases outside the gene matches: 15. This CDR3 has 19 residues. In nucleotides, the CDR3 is TGTGCCAGCAGGAAAATTGCTGGACTAGCGGGGGCCCTACAAGAGACCCAGTACTTC. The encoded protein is CASRKIAGLAGALQETQYF. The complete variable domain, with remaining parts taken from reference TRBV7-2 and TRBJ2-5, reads GAGVSQSPSNKVTEKGKDVELRCDPISGHTALYWYRQSLGQGLEFLIYFQGNSAPDKSGLPSDRFSAERTGGSVSTLTIQRTQQEDSAVYLCASRKIAGLAGALQETQYFGPGTRLLVL.

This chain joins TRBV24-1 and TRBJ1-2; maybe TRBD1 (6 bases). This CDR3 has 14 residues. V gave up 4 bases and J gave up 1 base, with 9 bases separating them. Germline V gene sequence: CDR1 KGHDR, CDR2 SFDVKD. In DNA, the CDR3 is TGTGCCACCAGTGAAGGACAGAGTAACTATGGCTACACCTTC. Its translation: CATSEGQSNYGYTF.

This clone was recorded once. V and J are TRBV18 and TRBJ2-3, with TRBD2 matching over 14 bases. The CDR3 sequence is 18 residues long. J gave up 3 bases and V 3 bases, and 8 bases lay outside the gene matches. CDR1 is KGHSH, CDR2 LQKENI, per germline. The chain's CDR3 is CASSPGLAGVYGTDTQYF. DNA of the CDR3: TGTGCCAGCTCACCGGGACTAGCGGGAGTGTATGGGACAGATACGCAGTATTTT.

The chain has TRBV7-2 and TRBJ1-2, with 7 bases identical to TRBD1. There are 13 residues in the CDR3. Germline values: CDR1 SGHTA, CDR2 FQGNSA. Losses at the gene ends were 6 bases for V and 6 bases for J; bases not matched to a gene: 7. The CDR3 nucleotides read TGTGCCAGCAGATTGGGAACAGGGGATGGCTACACCTTC. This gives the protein CASRLGTGDGYTF.